The 23 T cell receptor beta chains in this list originate from one sample, sequenced in a study of shared clonotypes between healthy human individuals. TCRdb's table, derived via immunoSEQ multiplex PCR, lists solely in-frame clones and lacks some. Here the sample spans a few million clones, more than 85% being singletons. The sample consisted of naive CD4+ T cells from PBMCs. The subset denotes: CD45RA+ positively selected. The origin of the receptors is a man aged 18-30 years in good health. Some clones in this sample may be carry-over from other donors' samples.

The chain joins TRBV5-1 to TRBJ2-3, with 9 bases identical to TRBD1. This CDR3 is built from 16 residues. The trim removed 0 bases at V and 3 bases at J, leaving 5 bases unmatched. Germline-derived CDR1 and CDR2 are SGHRS and YFSETQ. CDR3 region: CASSLDRGQGTDTQYF. The DNA for the CDR3 is TGCGCCAGCAGCTTGGACAGGGGGCAGGGGACAGATACGCAGTATTTT.

The J gene is TRBJ2-5, the V gene TRBV5-4, with 10 bases lining up with TRBD2. This CDR3 is built from 14 residues. Germline CDR1 SGHNT, CDR2 YYREEE (reference sequence). With V trimmed by 2 bases and J by 4 bases, 2 bases remained unmatched. DNA of the CDR3: TGTGCCAGCAGCTTTCTAGCGGGAGTAGAGACCCAGTACTTC. It encodes CASSFLAGVETQYF.

As to this clone: Different DNA sequences within this sample yield the same CDR3. V gene TRBV28 combines with J gene TRBJ1-5; no firm D call. Trimming took 5 bases from V and 7 from J, leaving 6 bases between them. Germline V gene lookup returns CDR1 MDHEN and CDR2 SYDVKM. The CDR3 extends over 11 amino acids. CDR3 sequence: CASSLGQPQHF. Written as DNA, the CDR3 is TGTGCCAGCAGTCTCGGACAGCCCCAGCATTTT. Looking up the rest from reference TRBV28 and TRBJ1-5 gives the full variable domain: DVKVTQSSRYLVKRTGEKVFLECVQDMDHENMFWYRQDPGLGLRLIYFSYDVKMKEKGDIPEGYSVSREKKERFSLILESASTNQTSMYLCASSLGQPQHFGDGTRLSIL.

V gene TRBV6-6 combines with J gene TRBJ2-3; 7 bases fit TRBD1. The germline V gene has CDR1 MNHNY and CDR2 SVGAGI (reference sequence). The CDR3 length is 13 residues. V shed 5 bases, J shed 6 bases, and the junction held 5 bases outside the gene matches. The DNA of the CDR3 is TGTGCCAGCAGTGGACAGGTATTGGATACGCAGTATTTT. Encoded protein: CASSGQVLDTQYF.

This chain connects TRBV29-1 to TRBJ2-5, with a possible D match to TRBD1 (6 bases). V lost 4 bases and J lost 7, with 13 bases in between. In germline, CDR1 is SQVTM, CDR2 ANQGSEA. The CDR3 has 12 amino acids. CDR3 residues: CSVGDTGVTQYF. The CDR3 DNA reads TGCAGCGTTGGGGACACCGGGGTGACCCAGTACTTC.

This chain connects TRBV5-1 to TRBJ2-1; D ambiguous. Germline values: CDR1 SGHRS, CDR2 YFSETQ. The ends were cut back, 1 base at V and 0 bases at J, with 8 bases in the middle. The CDR3 runs to 15 residues. Here the CDR3 reads CASSLFSTSYNEQFF. In DNA form, the CDR3 reads TGCGCCAGCAGCTTGTTTAGTACCTCCTACAATGAGCAGTTCTTC.

The V gene is TRBV7-2, the J gene TRBJ1-2; D is undetermined. V was cut by 2 bases and J by 3 bases, with 16 bases left in between. The germline gives CDR1 SGHTA, CDR2 FQGNSA. CDR3 length: 16 amino acids. The CDR3, as DNA: TGTGCCAGCAGCTTAAACGGGGTTTACCGCTACTATGGCTACACCTTC. Translated, it gives CASSLNGVYRYYGYTF.

This chain connects TRBV23-1 to TRBJ2-3, with 10 positions matching TRBD1. TRBV23-1 is identified as an open reading frame with a role that is uncertain. This CDR3 contains 20 residues. V shed 1 base, J shed 4 bases, and the junction held 17 bases outside the gene matches. Written as DNA, the CDR3 is TGCGCCAGCAGTCAATTCTTTAGACAGGGGGCTTTAGGAACTTCAGATACGCAGTATTTT. Amino acid sequence: CASSQFFRQGALGTSDTQYF.

CDR3 coding DNA: TGTGCCAGCAGCCCGGGACTAGCTTTCCACAATGAGCAGTTCTTC. Encoded protein: CASSPGLAFHNEQFF. The chain couples TRBV11-2 to TRBJ2-1; 9 nucleotides line up with TRBD2. The CDR3 covers 15 residues. Trimming cost V 5 bases and J 5 bases; bases outside gene matches: 7. Germline V gene sequence: CDR1 SGHAT, CDR2 FQNNGV.

This rearrangement joins TRBV5-1 to TRBJ2-7; possibly TRBD1 for D (5 bases). Germline loops: CDR1 SGHRS, CDR2 YFSETQ. CDR3 length: 15 amino acids. Trimming pared 0 bases from V and 7 bases from J, leaving 17 bases between. As DNA, the CDR3 is TGCGCCAGCAGCTTGGGGGGTTATGCAGGGCGAGAGCAGTACTTC. It specifies CASSLGGYAGREQYF.

The chain combines TRBV4-3 with TRBJ1-2; TRBD1 matches at 9 bases. CDR1 and CDR2 from the germline V gene are LGHNA and YSLEER. The CDR3 length is 15 residues. J was trimmed by 2 bases and V by 3 bases; bases with no gene match: 4. CDR3 nucleotide sequence: TGCGCCAGCAGCCAGGCAGGACAGGGGAACTATGGCTACACCTTC. It translates to CASSQAGQGNYGYTF.

This clone was observed once. V gene TRBV15 combines with J gene TRBJ1-4; D gene unclear. Between the trimmed V and J ends, which lost 0 bases and 8 bases, there was a span of 13 bases. The CDR3 sequence is 15 residues long. CDR1 is LNHNV and CDR2 is YYDKDF in the germline V gene (reference sequence). The DNA for the CDR3 is TGTGCCACCAGCAGAGATACGCGGGTAGGGGAAAAACTGTTTTTT. Its protein product is CATSRDTRVGEKLFF.

V is TRBV4-3 and J is TRBJ2-2; 9 nucleotides match TRBD2. Germline trimming cut 3 bases from V and 4 bases from J; bases unmatched to any gene: 6. CDR1 and CDR2 from the germline V gene are LGHNA and YSLEER. This CDR3 is built from 16 residues. The CDR3 coding sequence is TGCGCCAGCAGCCAGTTAGCGGGAGAGTTCACCGGGGAGCTGTTTTTT. This codes for CASSQLAGEFTGELFF.

This chain connects TRBV7-9 to TRBJ2-3; 7 nucleotides agree with TRBD2. Germline CDR1 SEHNR, CDR2 FQNEAQ (reference sequence). With V trimmed by 0 bases and J by 2 bases, 5 bases remained unmatched. There are 16 residues in the CDR3. DNA for the CDR3: TGTGCCAGCAGCTTAGCGTCGGGAGGTGACACAGATACGCAGTATTTT. The encoded protein is CASSLASGGDTDTQYF.

The chain employs TRBV19 and TRBJ1-5; D gene ambiguous. In germline, CDR1 is LNHDA, CDR2 SQIVND (reference sequence). This CDR3 has 16 residues. With 3 bases removed from V and 4 bases from J, the gap between germline ends came to 16 bases. CDR3 protein: CASSMSPAIANQPQHF. The CDR3, as DNA: TGTGCCAGTAGTATGTCCCCCGCCATAGCAAATCAGCCCCAGCATTTT.

V gene TRBV30 combines with J gene TRBJ1-5; D is possibly TRBD1 (5 bases). Trimming shortened V by 0 bases and J by 7 bases, and 16 bases separated the two germline ends. The CDR3 contains 15 residues. The germline CDR1 and CDR2 sequences are GTSNPN and SVGIG (reference sequence). The CDR3 DNA is TGTGCCTGGAGTGTCCAGTTTGCGGGGGGGCAGCCCCAGCATTTT. Its translation: CAWSVQFAGGQPQHF.

This chain joins TRBV7-9 and TRBJ1-4, with a possible D match to TRBD1 (6 bases). The CDR3 has 16 amino acids. Between the trimmed V and J ends, which lost 1 base and 2 bases, there was a span of 11 bases. Germline V gene data show CDR1 as SEHNR and CDR2 as FQNEAQ (reference sequence). For the CDR3, the DNA is TGTGCCAGCAGCTTAGACAGGGTAGCGACTAATGAAAAACTGTTTTTT. Amino acids: CASSLDRVATNEKLFF.

V and J are TRBV4-3 and TRBJ2-3; 14 bases are shared with TRBD2. The CDR3 length is 20 residues. V was pared by 1 base and J by 4 bases, with 13 bases of the junction left unmatched. CDR1 and CDR2 (germline): LGHNA, YSLEER. The CDR3 nucleotides are TGCGCCAGCAGCCAAGTACTCGGGACTAGCGGGAGTATGTCGCCAGATACGCAGTATTTT. Amino acids: CASSQVLGTSGSMSPDTQYF.

This clone has a handful of counts. This chain connects TRBV30 to TRBJ1-5; TRBD1 is a possible D gene (5 bases). The V end was cut by 2 bases, the J end by 5 bases, with 7 bases between. Looked up from germline, CDR1 is GTSNPN and CDR2 is SVGIG (reference sequence). There are 12 residues in the CDR3. The CDR3 reads CAWSWGDQPQHF. For the CDR3, the DNA is TGTGCCTGGAGTTGGGGGGATCAGCCCCAGCATTTT.

The chain recombines TRBV6-1 with TRBJ2-5; the D gene is possibly TRBD2 (7 bases). CDR1 and CDR2 (germline): MNHNS, SASEGT. The V and J ends lost 4 bases and 0 bases respectively, with 12 bases between them. This CDR3 is built from 15 residues. DNA of the CDR3: TGTGCCAGCAGTGTAGGGGGGGTCTACCAAGAGACCCAGTACTTC. This translates into CASSVGGVYQETQYF.

This clone was observed a handful of times. The genes are TRBV7-9 and TRBJ1-5, with TRBD1 as a possible D gene (5 bases). Germline V gene data show CDR1 as SEHNR and CDR2 as FQNEAQ (reference sequence). V lost 4 bases and J lost 2, with 9 bases in between. This CDR3 has 14 amino acids. Here the CDR3 reads CASSWGGGNQPQHF. CDR3 in DNA: TGTGCCAGCAGCTGGGGGGGAGGCAATCAGCCCCAGCATTTT.

The table lists this clone with a count of one. The chain uses TRBV25-1 and TRBJ2-1, with 7 bases aligning to TRBD2. J lost 5 bases, V lost 0 bases, and 7 bases had no gene match. Germline V gene data show CDR1 as MGHDK and CDR2 as SYGVNS. The CDR3 covers 16 residues. For the CDR3, the DNA is TGTGCCAGCAGTGAATACGGCGGGAGTAGCGACAATGAGCAGTTCTTC. Translation: CASSEYGGSSDNEQFF.

The V gene is TRBV7-9, the J gene TRBJ2-7; TRBD2 matches at 11 bases. V trimming: 6 bases; J trimming: 3 bases; junction bases outside the gene matches: 13. This CDR3 has 17 amino acids. Germline lookup yields CDR1 SEHNR and CDR2 FQNEAQ (reference sequence). As DNA, the CDR3 is TGTGCCAGCAGTTTAATCACTTCCGGGACTAGCGGCTACGAGCAGTACTTC. Translating gives CASSLITSGTSGYEQYF.